The T cell receptor beta chain under discussion was sequenced for a study of blood T cell repertoires in COVID-19. TCRdb keeps only in-frame clones here, not all; method: immunoSEQ multiplex PCR. In the table there are roughly 200,000 clones, roughly 90% of which are singletons. The germline V and J ends were trimmed by 3 bases and 7 bases, with 12 bases remaining between them. The CDR3 has 14 amino acids. Germline V lookup: CDR1 SGHNT, CDR2 YENEEA. Source material: peripheral blood. The V call is TRBV11-3, the J call TRBJ2-2; perhaps TRBD1 as D (6 bases). The receptor's source is an older man with acute or convalescent COVID-19. The CDR3 reads CASSFQGQGGELFF. The CDR3 nucleotides read TGTGCCAGCAGCTTCCAGGGGCAGGGCGGGGAGCTGTTTTTT.